Sequencing of this TCR beta chain was carried out in a study of OX40 agonist ivuxolimab in advanced cancers. This clone occurred once. Germline CDR1 reads SGHDN; CDR2 reads FVKESK. V trimming: 0 bases; J trimming: 4 bases; junction bases outside the gene matches: 10. This CDR3 has 17 residues. Clones were read by immunoSEQ multiplex PCR, and TCRdb kept only the in-frame ones, dropping some. The sample records about 11,000 clones, about three quarters being singletons. The clonotype originates from an adult with an advanced solid tumor such as melanoma, head and neck, liver or kidney cancer. Here the sequenced sample was CD4+ or CD8+ T cells sorted from blood, taken in a trial of the OX40 agonist ivuxolimab. V gene TRBV14 combines with J gene TRBJ2-5; 8 bases are a match to TRBD1. The CDR3 spells CASSQEFLGDRRETQYF. CDR3 nucleotide sequence: TGTGCCAGCAGCCAAGAGTTTTTGGGGGACAGGAGAGAGACCCAGTACTTC.